This T cell receptor (beta chain) originates from a study of blood T cell repertoires in COVID-19. In the study overall: Acute and convalescent COVID-19 specimens originated in the United States, Italy and Spain.

Participants, about 18 to 90 years old, spanned fewer than 30 US areas. Allocation to cohorts depended on clinical history reported by the participants. Authors' analysis steps: Quantification of nucleated cells was approximated via reference gene primer amplification. Sequenced by immunoSEQ multiplex PCR; TCRdb stores in-frame clones only, minus some. That table furnishes V, J and clone size, whereas the DNA furnished D and trimming. Of hundreds of thousands of clones in the sample, 80% to 90% were seen once. Germline assignment: CDR1 LNHDA and CDR2 SQIVND (reference sequence). With 11 bases clipped from V and 5 bases from J, the junction kept 12 bases outside the gene matches. The CDR3 loop spans 15 amino acids. This clone was detected a few times.

The source is a woman between 50 and 59 years old with acute COVID-19. This chain connects TRBV19 to TRBJ2-2; TRBD2 matches 9 bases. Sequenced input: PBMCs or T cells enriched from blood (not recorded which). The CDR3 reads CACHPAGGLTGELFF. DNA for the CDR3: TGTGCCTGCCACCCAGCGGGAGGTCTTACCGGGGAGCTGTTTTTT.